This T cell receptor (beta chain) was obtained from a study of T-cell memory formation after mild COVID-19. Overall study results and limits: Those CD4+ clones that contracted were mainly in CM and EM (CD8+ ones in EMRA).

The germline gives CDR1 MGHRA, CDR2 YSYEKL. The CDR3 sequence is 15 residues long. Barcoded TCR alpha and TCR beta cDNA libraries with UMIs came from 5'RACE using constant-segment primers. TCRdb reanalysed the 5' RACE reads using MiXCR and keeps one entry per CDR3 protein. The sample has around 220,000 distinct CDR3 sequences, about 17% seen once. This clonotype was observed a handful of times. Its target is unknown. Germline and junction disagree at one end, which may indicate a read error. Input material: PBMCs or a T cell subset sorted from them (not recorded which). V and J are TRBV4-1 and TRBJ2-1, with no clear D. This receptor was identified in a man between 18 and 29 years old who had mild COVID-19 (a few samples of this study predate the infection). Cell type and time point are not known. CDR3: CASSQGPAVGARQFF. In nucleotides, the CDR3 is TGCGCCAGCAGTCAAGGTCCTGCCGTGGGTGCGCGGCAGTTCTTC.